This note documents a single T cell receptor (beta chain) sequence. Its antigen is unidentified. The entry originates in a study of graft-versus-host responses after intestinal transplantation. Repertoires were generated with immunoSEQ multiplex PCR, while TCRdb's copy carries only in-frame clones and drops some. The repertoire consists of about 120,000 clones, with 90% occurring once and the leading ten covering 0.18%. The germline CDR1 and CDR2 sequences are SGHRS and YFSETQ. V gave up 1 base and J gave up 7 bases; unmatched junction bases: 1. CDR3 length equals 12 residues. The chain links TRBV5-1 to TRBJ1-1; 7 bases are a match to TRBD1. The clonotype originates from a human donor who received an intestinal transplant. The sample in question was unstimulated CD4+ T cells sorted from spleen or lymph node cells, obtained before intestinal transplant. The CDR3 sequence is CASSLYRGEAFF. As DNA, the CDR3 is TGCGCCAGCAGCTTGTACAGGGGTGAAGCTTTCTTT.